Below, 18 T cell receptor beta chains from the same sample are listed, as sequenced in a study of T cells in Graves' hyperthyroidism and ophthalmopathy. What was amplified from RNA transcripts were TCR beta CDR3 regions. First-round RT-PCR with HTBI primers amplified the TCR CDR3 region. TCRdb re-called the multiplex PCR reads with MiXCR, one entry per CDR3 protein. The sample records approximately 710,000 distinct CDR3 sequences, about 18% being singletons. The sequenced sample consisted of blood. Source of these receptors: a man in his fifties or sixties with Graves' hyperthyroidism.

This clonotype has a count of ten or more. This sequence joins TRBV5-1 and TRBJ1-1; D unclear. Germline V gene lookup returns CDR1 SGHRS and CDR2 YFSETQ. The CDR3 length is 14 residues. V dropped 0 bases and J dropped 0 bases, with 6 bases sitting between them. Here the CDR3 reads CASSLAQMNTEAFF. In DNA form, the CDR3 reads TGCGCCAGCAGCTTGGCGCAGATGAACACTGAAGCTTTCTTT.

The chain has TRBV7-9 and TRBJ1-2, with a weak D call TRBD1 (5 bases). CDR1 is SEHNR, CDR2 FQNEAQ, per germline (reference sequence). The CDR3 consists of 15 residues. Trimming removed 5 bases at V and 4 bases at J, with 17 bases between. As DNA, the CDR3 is TGTGCCAGCAGCCCGCTGGGGGATGCCGCCTATGGCTACACCTTC. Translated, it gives CASSPLGDAAYGYTF.

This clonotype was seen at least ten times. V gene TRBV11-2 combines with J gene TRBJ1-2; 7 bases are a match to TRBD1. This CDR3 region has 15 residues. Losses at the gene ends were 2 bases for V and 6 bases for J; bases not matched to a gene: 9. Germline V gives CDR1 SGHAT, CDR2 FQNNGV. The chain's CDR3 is CASSLWDRNTNGYTF. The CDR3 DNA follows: TGTGCCAGCAGCTTATGGGACAGAAACACGAATGGCTACACCTTC.

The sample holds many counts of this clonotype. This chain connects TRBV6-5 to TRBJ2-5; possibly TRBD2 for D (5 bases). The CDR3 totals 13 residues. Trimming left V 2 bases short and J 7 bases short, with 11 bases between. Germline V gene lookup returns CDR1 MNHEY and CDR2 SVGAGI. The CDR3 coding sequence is TGTGCCAGCAGTTACAGAGGGTTGGGGACCCAGTACTTC. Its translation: CASSYRGLGTQYF.

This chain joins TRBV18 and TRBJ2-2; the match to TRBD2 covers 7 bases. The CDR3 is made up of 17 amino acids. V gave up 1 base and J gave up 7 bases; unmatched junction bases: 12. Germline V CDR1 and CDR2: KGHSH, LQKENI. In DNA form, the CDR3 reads TGTGCCAGCTCACCACTTCAGAGGGAGGGCCATTACGGGGAGCTGTTTTTT. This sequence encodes CASSPLQREGHYGELFF.

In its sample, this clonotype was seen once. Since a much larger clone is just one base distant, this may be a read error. CDR3 in amino acids: CSSSVVFGTVETEAFF. The CDR3, as DNA: TGTTCCAGCAGCGTAGTGTTTGGGACTGTAGAGACTGAAGCTTTCTTT. The rearrangement joins TRBV9 to TRBJ1-1; maybe TRBD1 (5 bases). This CDR3 comprises 16 residues. CDR1 SGDLS and CDR2 YYNGEE come from the germline V gene.

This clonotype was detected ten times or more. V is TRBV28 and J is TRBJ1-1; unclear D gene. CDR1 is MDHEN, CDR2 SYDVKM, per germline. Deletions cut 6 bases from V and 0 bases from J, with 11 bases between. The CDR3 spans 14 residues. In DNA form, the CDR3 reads TGTGCCAGCAGGAGAGGACGGGTGAACACTGAAGCTTTCTTT. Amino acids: CASRRGRVNTEAFF.

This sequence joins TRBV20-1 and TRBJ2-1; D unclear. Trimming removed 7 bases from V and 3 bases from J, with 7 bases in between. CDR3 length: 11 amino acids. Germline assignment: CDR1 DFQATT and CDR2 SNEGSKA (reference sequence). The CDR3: CSVSNYNEQFF. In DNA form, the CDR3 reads TGCAGTGTGAGTAACTACAATGAGCAGTTCTTC.

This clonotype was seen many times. The CDR3 spells CASSSFYEQYF. As DNA, the CDR3 is TGTGCCAGCAGTTCTTTCTACGAGCAGTACTTC. The chain is built from TRBV28 and TRBJ2-7; unclear D gene. This CDR3 is built from 11 residues. Germline CDR1 is MDHEN and CDR2 is SYDVKM. Trimming removed 4 bases from V and 3 bases from J, with 4 bases in between.

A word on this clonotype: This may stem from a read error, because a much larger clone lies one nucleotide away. The chain's CDR3 is CASSETPGTGELFF. In DNA, the CDR3 is TGTGCCAGCAGTGAGACGCCGGGCACCGGGGAGCTGTTTTTT. The chain is built from TRBV6-1 and TRBJ2-2; D is unresolved. Germline CDR1 is MNHNS and CDR2 is SASEGT. This CDR3 has 14 residues. With 3 bases removed from V and 4 bases from J, the gap between germline ends came to 9 bases.

CDR3: CASSMGPANEQFF. In nucleotides, the CDR3 is TGTGCCAGTAGTATGGGACCGGCCAATGAGCAGTTCTTC. This sequence joins TRBV19 and TRBJ2-1; the D call may be TRBD1 or TRBD2 (5 bases each). V was trimmed by 3 bases and J by 6 bases, leaving 9 bases between them. The germline CDR1 and CDR2 sequences are LNHDA and SQIVND (reference sequence). The CDR3 consists of 13 residues.

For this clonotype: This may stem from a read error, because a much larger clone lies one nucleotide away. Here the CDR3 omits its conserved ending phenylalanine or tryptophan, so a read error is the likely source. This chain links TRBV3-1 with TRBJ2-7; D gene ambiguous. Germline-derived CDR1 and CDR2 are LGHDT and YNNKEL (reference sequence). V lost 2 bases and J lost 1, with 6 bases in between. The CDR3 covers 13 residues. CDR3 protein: CASSQTHSYEQYL. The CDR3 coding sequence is TGTGCCAGCAGCCAAACTCATTCCTACGAGCAGTACTTG.

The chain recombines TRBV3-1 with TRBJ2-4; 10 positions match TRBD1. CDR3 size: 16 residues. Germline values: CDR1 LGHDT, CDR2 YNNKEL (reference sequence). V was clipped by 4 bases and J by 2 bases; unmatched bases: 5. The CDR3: CASSPRTGGSKNIQYF. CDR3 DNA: TGTGCCAGCAGCCCTCGGACAGGGGGATCCAAAAACATTCAGTACTTC.

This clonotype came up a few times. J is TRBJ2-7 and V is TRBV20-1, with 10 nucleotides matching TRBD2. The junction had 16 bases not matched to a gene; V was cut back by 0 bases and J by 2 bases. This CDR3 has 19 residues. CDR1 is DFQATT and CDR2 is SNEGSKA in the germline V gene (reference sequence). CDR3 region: CSARDETDHRTSGTYEQYF. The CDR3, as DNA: TGCAGTGCTAGAGATGAGACAGACCATAGGACTAGCGGTACCTACGAGCAGTACTTC.

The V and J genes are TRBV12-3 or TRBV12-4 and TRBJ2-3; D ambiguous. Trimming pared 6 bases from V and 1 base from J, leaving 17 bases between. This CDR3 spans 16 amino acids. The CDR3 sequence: CASRFYAGARTDTQYF. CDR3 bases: TGTGCCAGCAGATTCTATGCTGGCGCGCGCACAGATACGCAGTATTTT.

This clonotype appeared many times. The CDR3 nucleotides are TGTGCCACCAGTCAGGGGAGCAGGAATGAGCAGTTCTTC. Translating it yields CATSQGSRNEQFF. The chain employs TRBV24-1 and TRBJ2-1; D may be TRBD1 (6 bases). V gave up 6 bases and J gave up 7 bases, with 12 bases separating them. This CDR3 is 13 amino acids long. CDR1 and CDR2 from the germline V gene are KGHDR and SFDVKD.

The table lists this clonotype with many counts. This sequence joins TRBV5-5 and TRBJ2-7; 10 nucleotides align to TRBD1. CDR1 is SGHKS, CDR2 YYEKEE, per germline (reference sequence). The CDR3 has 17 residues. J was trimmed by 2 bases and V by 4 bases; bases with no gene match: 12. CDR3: CASSVGTVGQGAYEQYF. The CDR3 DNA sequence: TGTGCCAGCAGCGTCGGGACCGTCGGACAGGGGGCCTACGAGCAGTACTTC.

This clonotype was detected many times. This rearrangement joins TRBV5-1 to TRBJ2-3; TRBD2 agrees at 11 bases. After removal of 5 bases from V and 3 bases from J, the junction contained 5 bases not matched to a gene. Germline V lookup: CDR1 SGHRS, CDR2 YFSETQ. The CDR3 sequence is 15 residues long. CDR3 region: CASRGLAGGTDTQYF. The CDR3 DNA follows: TGCGCCAGCAGAGGGCTAGCGGGAGGAACAGATACGCAGTATTTT.